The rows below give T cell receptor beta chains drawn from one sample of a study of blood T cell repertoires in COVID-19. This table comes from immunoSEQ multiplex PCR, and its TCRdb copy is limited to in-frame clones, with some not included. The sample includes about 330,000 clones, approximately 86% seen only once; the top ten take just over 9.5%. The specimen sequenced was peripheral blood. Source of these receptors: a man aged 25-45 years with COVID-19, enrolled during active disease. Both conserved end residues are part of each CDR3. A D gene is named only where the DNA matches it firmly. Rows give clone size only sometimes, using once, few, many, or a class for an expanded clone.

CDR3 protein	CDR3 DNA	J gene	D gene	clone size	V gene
CASSLAVSYEQYF	TGTGCCAGCAGCTTGGCCGTATCCTACGAGCAGTACTTC	TRBJ2-7	.	few	TRBV5-4
CASSLQGGQLFNYEQYF	TGTGCCAGCAGCTTACAGGGGGGACAGCTTTTCAACTACGAGCAGTACTTC	TRBJ2-7	.	.	TRBV7-3
CASSLVERVSGEQFF	TGTGCCAGCAGCTTGGTTGAGAGGGTGAGCGGTGAGCAGTTCTTC	TRBJ2-1	.	.	TRBV5-6
CASSLGQLNEQYF	TGTGCCAGCAGTTTGGGACAGCTTAACGAGCAGTACTTC	TRBJ2-7	TRBD1	once	TRBV27
CATSLSTDTQYF	TGTGCCACCAGCCTCTCGACAGATACGCAGTATTTT	TRBJ2-3	.	.	TRBV24-1
CASKTTGSYGYTF	TGTGCCAGCAAGACGACAGGATCGTATGGCTACACCTTC	TRBJ1-2	.	.	TRBV6-5
CASSHIGQAYPYEQYF	TGTGCCAGCAGCCATATCGGACAGGCCTATCCCTACGAGCAGTACTTC	TRBJ2-7	.	.	TRBV21-1
CASSAQQRGGNQPQHF	TGTGCCAGCAGTGCCCAGCAGCGCGGGGGCAATCAGCCCCAGCATTTT	TRBJ1-5	.	.	TRBV2
CASSLIAPGTGVAGELFF	TGTGCCAGCAGCTTAATAGCGCCTGGGACAGGGGTCGCCGGGGAGCTGTTTTTT	TRBJ2-2	TRBD1	.	TRBV7-3
CASSPSGQTNYEQYF	TGTGCCAGCAGCCCGTCGGGACAGACCAACTACGAGCAGTACTTC	TRBJ2-7	TRBD1	.	TRBV7-2
CASSVRTVPTGELFF	TGTGCCAGCAGCGTAAGGACAGTCCCCACCGGGGAGCTGTTTTTT	TRBJ2-2	.	.	TRBV9
CSAKETRGYTF	TGCAGTGCTAAGGAGACGCGGGGCTACACCTTC	TRBJ1-2	.	.	TRBV20-1
CASSLRTVSYNEQFF	TGTGCCAGCAGCTTAAGGACAGTGTCCTACAATGAGCAGTTCTTC	TRBJ2-1	.	.	TRBV7-2
CASSSYSSGHQPQHF	TGTGCCAGCAGCTCGTATTCCTCGGGTCATCAGCCCCAGCATTTT	TRBJ1-5	.	.	TRBV13
CAITGVSRPYEQYF	TGTGCCATCACCGGGGTGAGCAGGCCCTACGAGCAGTACTTC	TRBJ2-7	.	.	TRBV10-3
CSTLTGTLGYTF	TGCAGCACATTGACAGGGACCCTGGGCTACACCTTC	TRBJ1-2	TRBD1	many	TRBV29-1
CASSFQQGPNEKLFF	TGTGCCAGCAGTTTCCAGCAGGGCCCTAATGAAAAACTGTTTTTT	TRBJ1-4	.	.	TRBV6-5
CASSQALTAPRGYTF	TGTGCCAGCAGCCAAGCCCTGACAGCTCCCAGAGGCTACACCTTC	TRBJ1-2	.	.	TRBV4-2
CASSFGQGNTEAFF	TGTGCCAGCAGCTTTGGGCAGGGGAACACTGAAGCTTTCTTT	TRBJ1-1	.	.	TRBV7-9
CASSPRDRGNNEQFF	TGCGCCAGCAGCCCCCGGGACAGGGGGAACAATGAGCAGTTCTTC	TRBJ2-1	TRBD1	.	TRBV4-3